These 5 T cell receptor beta chains came from one sample sequenced in a study of CD8+ T cells in alopecia areata. Treatment here: oral pan-JAK inhibitor, 5-10 mg twice daily. Extraction of RNA preceded its reverse transcription into cDNA, which served as the sequencing template. Sequenced by immunoSEQ multiplex PCR; TCRdb stores in-frame clones only, minus some. The data hold about 42,000 clones, with roughly two thirds observed a single time. The specimen was CD8+ T cells sorted from blood, collected at week 4, from a patient treated with tofacitinib. These receptors were collected from a human donor with alopecia areata.

This clone has a handful of counts. The V call is TRBV30, the J call TRBJ2-1; D possibly matches TRBD1 or TRBD2 (6 bases each). The CDR3 loop spans 14 amino acids. Germline V CDR1 and CDR2: GTSNPN, SVGIG (reference sequence). DNA of the CDR3: TGTGCTTCCTCAGAGGGGGGACGGAACAATGAGCAGTTCTTC. Translation: CASSEGGRNNEQFF.

V usage is TRBV29-1 and J usage is TRBJ2-5; 10 positions agree with TRBD2. Trimming cost V 3 bases and J 0 bases; bases outside gene matches: 1. CDR1 is SQVTM and CDR2 is ANQGSEA in the germline V gene. The CDR3 length is 14 residues. CDR3 amino acids: CSVDSGGYQETQYF. The CDR3 coding sequence is TGCAGCGTTGATAGCGGGGGGTACCAAGAGACCCAGTACTTC.

V is TRBV6-5 and J is TRBJ1-2; D call uncertain. CDR3 length: 13 residues. The V gene's germline CDR1 is MNHEY and CDR2 SVGAGI. V lost 0 bases and J lost 3, with 5 bases in between. CDR3 sequence: CASSYSLYYGYTF. CDR3 coding DNA: TGTGCCAGCAGTTACTCACTGTACTATGGCTACACCTTC.

The J gene is TRBJ2-7, the V gene TRBV29-1; no reliable D call. The germline V gene encodes CDR1 SQVTM and CDR2 ANQGSEA. The CDR3 is made up of 13 amino acids. V lost 0 bases, J lost 1 base, and 7 bases lay in between. CDR3: CSVEDRQSYEQYF. CDR3 coding DNA: TGCAGCGTTGAAGACAGGCAGTCCTACGAGCAGTACTTC.

This clone turned up a few times. The V and J genes are TRBV29-1 and TRBJ2-2; possibly TRBD1 or TRBD2 for D (5 bases each). The V end was cut by 7 bases, the J end by 3 bases, with 12 bases between. CDR3 size: 13 residues. Looked up from germline, CDR1 is SQVTM and CDR2 is ANQGSEA. This chain's CDR3 is CSAFLGDTGELFF. CDR3 bases: TGCAGCGCTTTCCTGGGGGACACCGGGGAGCTGTTTTTT.